The clone carrying this TCR beta chain has a count of ten or more. Antigen: not known. Absent ophthalmopathy progression within 18 months defined stable Graves' hyperthyroidism. Those patients with uncontrolled infection, other autoimmune disease, pregnancy or lactation were excluded. TCR beta CDR3 region amplification was performed from RNA transcripts. HTBI primers were employed in a first-round RT-PCR of the TCR CDR3. Using its own MiXCR run on the multiplex PCR reads, TCRdb lists one record per CDR3 protein. This sample has 530,000 or so distinct CDR3 sequences, with approximately 44% found just once. This CDR3 has 20 residues. CDR1 is SGDLS, CDR2 YYNGEE, per germline. Losses at the gene ends were 0 bases for V and 0 bases for J; bases not matched to a gene: 11. These data belong to a study of T cells in Graves' hyperthyroidism and ophthalmopathy. Study-wide results and caveats: Separation of ophthalmopathy from stable hyperthyroidism was achieved by a 13 V-J model.

Sequences were obtained from peripheral blood or thyroid tissue (not recorded which). V and J are TRBV9 and TRBJ2-2, with 10 bases fitting TRBD2. The sequence was obtained from a woman between 18 and 30 years old with Graves' hyperthyroidism. In nucleotides, the CDR3 is TGTGCCAGCAGCGTAGGGATGGGGCTAGCGGGAGCACCGAACACCGGGGAGCTGTTTTTT. This sequence encodes CASSVGMGLAGAPNTGELFF.